A selection of T cell receptor beta chains follows, all from one sample in a study of blood T cell repertoires in COVID-19. Clones were sequenced by immunoSEQ multiplex PCR, and TCRdb holds only the in-frame ones, with some missing. The repertoire has 270,000 or so clones, roughly 84% of them found once; the top ten carry roughly 3%. Sequencing was performed on peripheral blood. Receptor source: a woman aged 18-35 years with acute or convalescent COVID-19. Both conserved end residues are part of each CDR3. Fields, in order: J gene, clone size, D gene, V gene, CDR3 protein, CDR3 DNA. D genes are given only for firm matches. A clone size is listed for some rows: how often the clone was seen (once, few, many), or a class if it is expanded.

>TRBJ2-7|.|.|TRBV19
CASSIGGGVDYEQYF
TGTGCCAGTAGTATAGGGGGCGGGGTCGACTACGAGCAGTACTTC
>TRBJ2-7|.|TRBD2|TRBV19
CASSLLAGSYEQYF
TGTGCCAGTAGTTTACTAGCGGGATCCTACGAGCAGTACTTC
>TRBJ1-6|.|.|TRBV27
CASRGSGQLNSPLHF
TGTGCCAGCAGAGGGTCTGGACAACTAAATTCACCCCTCCACTTT
>TRBJ1-2|.|TRBD1|TRBV27
CASSLSDRGAANYGYTF
TGTGCCAGCAGCCTATCGGACAGGGGAGCTGCTAACTATGGCTACACCTTC
>TRBJ1-5|.|.|TRBV6-6
CASNTVPSNQPQHF
TGTGCCAGCAACACAGTCCCGAGCAATCAGCCCCAGCATTTT
>TRBJ1-4|.|TRBD1|TRBV4-2
CASSSRDRGSEKLFF
TGTGCCAGCAGCTCCCGGGACAGGGGTAGTGAAAAACTGTTTTTT
>TRBJ2-7|.|TRBD2|TRBV5-3
CARSLVVLAGAYEQYF
TGTGCCAGAAGCTTGGTGGTGTTAGCGGGAGCCTACGAGCAGTACTTC
>TRBJ2-3|.|.|TRBV12-3/TRBV12-4
CASSERVADTQYF
TGTGCCAGCAGTGAGCGTGTCGCGGATACGCAGTATTTT
>TRBJ2-7|few|.|TRBV11-2
CASSALPGHISYEQYF
TGTGCCAGCAGCGCGCTGCCGGGACATATATCCTACGAGCAGTACTTC
>TRBJ2-1|.|.|TRBV21-1
CASSKGGCSGILGEQFF
TGTGCCAGCAGCAAAGGAGGATGTAGCGGGATCCTCGGTGAGCAGTTCTTC
>TRBJ1-2|.|.|TRBV3-1/TRBV3-2
CASSHQGTMAGYTF
TGTGCCAGCAGCCACCAGGGGACCATGGCGGGCTACACCTTC
>TRBJ2-7|.|TRBD1|TRBV30
CAWSKGTGYEQYF
TGTGCCTGGAGTAAGGGGACAGGCTACGAGCAGTACTTC
>TRBJ2-1|once|.|TRBV27
CASSTLGDNEQFF
TGTGCCAGCAGTACCCTAGGGGACAATGAGCAGTTCTTC
>TRBJ2-1|.|.|TRBV7-2
CASRDTPLSPGDEQFF
TGTGCCAGCAGGGATACCCCCCTTTCCCCGGGTGATGAGCAGTTCTTC
>TRBJ1-1|.|.|TRBV6-5
CASSRQAPNTEAFF
TGTGCCAGCAGTCGACAGGCCCCAAACACTGAAGCTTTCTTT
>TRBJ1-2|.|.|TRBV6-6
CASSSRGTDYGYTF
TGTGCCAGCAGTTCCCGGGGGACGGACTATGGCTACACCTTC
>TRBJ2-3|.|.|TRBV7-2
CASSHTLGGRADTQYF
TGTGCCAGCAGCCATACGCTGGGGGGGCGAGCAGATACGCAGTATTTT
>TRBJ2-5|.|.|TRBV4-2
CASSQGVGGYQETQYF
TGTGCCAGCAGCCAAGGGGTTGGCGGGTACCAAGAGACCCAGTACTTC
>TRBJ2-7|.|TRBD1|TRBV25-1
CASSVSQGAADYEQYF
TGTGCCAGCAGTGTATCCCAGGGGGCGGCGGATTACGAGCAGTACTTC
>TRBJ2-5|.|TRBD2|TRBV9
CASSSRLAGALWSETQYF
TGTGCCAGCAGCTCCCGACTAGCGGGAGCCCTATGGTCAGAGACCCAGTACTTC
>TRBJ1-3|.|.|TRBV2
CASSLQAGNTIYF
TGTGCCAGCAGTTTGCAGGCTGGAAACACCATATATTTT
>TRBJ1-1|.|TRBD1|TRBV24-1
CATSDPGQGASEAFF
TGTGCCACCAGTGATCCCGGACAGGGGGCCTCTGAAGCTTTCTTT
>TRBJ2-3|.|.|TRBV28
CASSFGPTDTQYF
TGTGCCAGCAGTTTTGGGCCCACAGATACGCAGTATTTT
>TRBJ1-5|few|.|TRBV10-3
CAISDLTGQPQHF
TGTGCCATCAGTGATTTGACGGGTCAGCCCCAGCATTTT
>TRBJ1-2|.|TRBD1|TRBV19
CASSERTGSYGYTF
TGTGCCAGTAGTGAAAGGACAGGAAGCTATGGCTACACCTTC
>TRBJ1-4|few|.|TRBV19
CASSPRDWSEKLFF
TGTGCCAGTAGTCCTCGGGACTGGAGTGAAAAACTGTTTTTT
>TRBJ2-3|.|TRBD2|TRBV15
CATSRPFFGTSGSREADTDTQYF
TGTGCCACCAGCAGACCATTTTTCGGGACTAGCGGGAGTAGGGAGGCGGACACAGATACGCAGTATTTT
>TRBJ2-5|.|TRBD2|TRBV14
CASRPSGRETQYF
TGTGCCAGCCGACCTAGCGGGAGAGAGACCCAGTACTTC
>TRBJ1-5|.|.|TRBV10-2
CASSRTFINQPQHF
TGCGCCAGCAGTAGGACATTTATCAATCAGCCCCAGCATTTT
>TRBJ1-2|.|.|TRBV6-2/TRBV6-3
CASSSPPAGGYTF
TGTGCCAGCAGTTCCCCTCCCGCAGGCGGCTACACCTTC
>TRBJ1-2|.|TRBD1|TRBV25-1
CASSGDSPYGYTF
TGTGCCAGCAGTGGGGACAGCCCCTATGGCTACACCTTC
>TRBJ2-7|.|.|TRBV6-5
CASSSGTNFYEQYF
TGTGCCAGCAGCTCCGGGACAAACTTCTACGAGCAGTACTTC
>TRBJ2-1|.|.|TRBV5-6
CASSPDLGPYNEQFF
TGTGCCAGCAGCCCCGACTTGGGGCCCTACAATGAGCAGTTCTTC
>TRBJ2-1|.|TRBD2|TRBV11-2
CASSLEGLAGVREQFF
TGTGCCAGCAGCTTGGAGGGACTAGCGGGAGTCCGGGAGCAGTTCTTC
>TRBJ1-1|once|.|TRBV28
CASTNRAMAFF
TGTGCCAGCACTAACAGGGCTATGGCTTTCTTT
>TRBJ2-7|.|TRBD2|TRBV19
CASSPAGGLSYEQYF
TGTGCCAGTAGCCCAGCGGGAGGGCTCTCCTACGAGCAGTACTTC
>TRBJ2-7|.|.|TRBV5-4
CASSLGGTYEQYF
TGTGCCAGCAGCTTAGGGGGAACCTACGAGCAGTACTTC
>TRBJ2-7|once|TRBD2|TRBV29-1
CSVDGGSSYEQYF
TGCAGCGTTGACGGCGGGAGTTCCTACGAGCAGTACTTC
>TRBJ2-1|once|.|TRBV30
CAWSGGNYNEQFF
TGTGCCTGGAGTGGCGGAAACTACAATGAGCAGTTCTTC
>TRBJ1-1|.|.|TRBV6-5
CASSYTPGRGNTEAFF
TGTGCCAGCAGTTACACCCCCGGGAGGGGGAACACTGAAGCTTTCTTT
>TRBJ2-1|.|.|TRBV5-1
CASSLIHFPNEQFF
TGCGCCAGCAGCTTGATTCACTTCCCGAATGAGCAGTTCTTC
>TRBJ2-3|.|TRBD2|TRBV29-1
CSVEGRTSGDTQYF
TGCAGCGTTGAAGGCCGGACTAGTGGGGATACGCAGTATTTT
>TRBJ2-7|.|.|TRBV11-2
CASSQDSVPWEQYF
TGTGCCAGCAGCCAGGACTCGGTTCCGTGGGAGCAGTACTTC
>TRBJ2-7|.|.|TRBV29-1
CSVRRAYEQYF
TGCAGCGTTCGGCGGGCCTACGAGCAGTACTTC
>TRBJ2-7|.|TRBD2|TRBV7-2
CASSLVVGLASYEQYF
TGTGCCAGCAGCTTAGTCGTTGGACTAGCGTCCTACGAGCAGTACTTC